What follows describes a single TCR beta chain. Its target is unknown. cDNA came from around 0.5 to 1 ug RNA primed by random hexamers. An immunoSEQ multiplex PCR amplified TCR beta CDR3 over 54 Vbeta and 13 Jbeta. TCRdb recomputed calls from the immunoSEQ multiplex PCR reads with MiXCR, one row per CDR3 protein. Of about 250,000 distinct CDR3 sequences detected, about 94% appear once; the ten largest clones hold around 0.07%. This sample stems from a study of CD8 T cells in Susac syndrome. Points from the study as a whole: As the study acknowledged, the number of individuals in its TCR sequencing and HLA analysis was relatively small.

The multiple sclerosis controls, all treatment-naive patients, had relapsing-remitting disease that was stable or active. Material: CD4+ T cells from PBMCs. This receptor was identified in a human donor with multiple sclerosis.

The DNA of the CDR3 is TGTGCCTGGAGAGCTAATGGCTACACCTTC. Amino acids: CAWRANGYTF. The chain uses TRBV30 and TRBJ1-2; D is unresolved. CDR1 GTSNPN and CDR2 SVGIG come from the germline V gene (reference sequence). The V end was cut by 3 bases, the J end by 6 bases, with 5 bases between. The CDR3 loop spans 10 amino acids.